These 31 T cell receptor beta chains were all obtained from the same sample, sequenced in a study of regulatory T cells in long-lasting Graves disease. iRepertoire HTBI primers and Arm-PCR of CDR3 regions built TCR beta libraries. TCRdb processed the multiplex PCR reads anew with MiXCR; each CDR3 protein has one entry. This sample yields roughly 430,000 distinct CDR3 sequences, of which roughly 15% are seen a single time; about 10% belongs to the top ten. Time point described: newly diagnosed GD, antithyroid drugs for less than 3 months. Preparation of the TCR library used RNA extracted from PBMCs. These data were also filed under a second study, of T cells in Graves' hyperthyroidism and ophthalmopathy.

The source was peripheral blood mononuclear cells (PBMCs), collected at new diagnosis, from a patient treated with antithyroid drugs. The receptor source for this set is a woman younger than 45 with Graves disease.

This clonotype was observed many times. The chain uses TRBV18 and TRBJ2-2, with a weak D call TRBD2 (5 bases). Germline CDR1 is KGHSH and CDR2 is LQKENI. With 8 bases removed from V and 1 base from J, the gap between germline ends came to 11 bases. This CDR3 contains 14 residues. CDR3 in DNA: TGTGCCAGCAGCAGACGGGGGAACACCGGGGAGCTGTTTTTT. It encodes CASSRRGNTGELFF.

This clonotype was counted at least ten times. The chain links TRBV6-1 to TRBJ1-1; D unclear. This CDR3 has 13 residues. Germline V gene sequence: CDR1 MNHNS, CDR2 SASEGT. Trimming took 7 bases from V and 1 from J, leaving 10 bases between them. This CDR3 is CASKAAGNTEAFF. CDR3 in DNA: TGTGCCAGCAAGGCGGCCGGGAACACTGAAGCTTTCTTT.

This chain joins TRBV6-1 and TRBJ2-1, with 9 bases aligning to TRBD2. CDR1 and CDR2 from the germline V gene are MNHNS and SASEGT. The J segment lost 0 bases and the V segment lost 4 bases, leaving 4 bases of the junction unmatched. CDR3 size: 16 residues. CDR3 coding DNA: TGTGCCAGCAGTGGCTTTAGCGGGGGCTCCTACAATGAGCAGTTCTTC. Translation: CASSGFSGGSYNEQFF.

Ten or more counts support this clonotype. The rearrangement joins TRBV28 to TRBJ1-4; TRBD1 matches 7 bases. This CDR3 comprises 14 residues. The V segment lost 6 bases and the J segment 5 bases; nucleotides outside the gene matches: 6. From germline, CDR1 is MDHEN and CDR2 SYDVKM. The CDR3 DNA sequence: TGTGCCAGCAGACCGGGACAGTTCAATGAAAAACTGTTTTTT. Translating it yields CASRPGQFNEKLFF.

The CDR3 sequence: CSGAGGYTF. The CDR3 DNA is TGCAGTGGGGCAGGCGGCTACACCTTC. The genes are TRBV20-1 and TRBJ1-2; no clear D gene. Per germline, CDR1 DFQATT and CDR2 SNEGSKA (reference sequence). V was pared by 7 bases and J by 8 bases, with 8 bases between. The CDR3 sequence is 9 residues long.

This clonotype was counted many times. The chain has TRBV29-1 and TRBJ2-7, with 10 nucleotides matching TRBD2. The CDR3 is 16 amino acids. J gave up 4 bases and V 2 bases, and 11 bases lay outside the gene matches. Germline CDR1 is SQVTM and CDR2 is ANQGSEA. The CDR3 DNA is TGCAGCGTTGAATTATCGGCTAGCGGGAGAGAATACGAGCAGTACTTC. The encoded protein is CSVELSASGREYEQYF.

The chain combines TRBV20-1 with TRBJ2-3; possibly TRBD1 for D (6 bases). The J call may be mistaken, given a closer DNA end match to TRBJ2-5. Germline assignment: CDR1 DFQATT and CDR2 SNEGSKA (reference sequence). CDR3 length: 12 residues. CDR3 protein: CSAGGQSETQYF. CDR3 DNA: TGCAGTGCTGGTGGACAGTCCGAGACCCAGTACTTC.

In this sample, this clonotype turned up many times. This sequence joins TRBV28 and TRBJ2-5, with D unclear. The length of the CDR3 is 18 residues. V was shortened by 3 bases and J by 0 bases, with 20 bases between the two germline ends. Germline V lookup: CDR1 MDHEN, CDR2 SYDVKM. DNA for the CDR3: TGTGCCAGCAGTTTTGCGTGGTCCGGCTATCAGTACCAAGAGACCCAGTACTTC. This codes for CASSFAWSGYQYQETQYF.

The rearrangement uses TRBV20-1 and TRBJ2-7; D remains unclear. V was clipped by 0 bases and J by 2 bases, with 8 bases between them. The CDR3 runs to 13 residues. CDR1 DFQATT and CDR2 SNEGSKA come from the germline V gene (reference sequence). As DNA, the CDR3 is TGCAGTGCTAGAGACGCAGCGACCTACGAGCAGTACTTC. The encoded protein is CSARDAATYEQYF.

This clonotype occurred many times. The rearrangement links TRBV7-9 to TRBJ1-1; TRBD1 agrees at 8 bases. V lost 3 bases, J lost 6 bases, and 9 bases stayed unmatched. Germline CDR1 SEHNR, CDR2 FQNEAQ (reference sequence). The CDR3 sequence is 15 residues long. CDR3 nucleotides: TGTGCCAGCAGCTTCGTCGGCAGGGGGCCCGCTGAAGCTTTCTTT. It is translated as CASSFVGRGPAEAFF.

This clonotype has a count of ten or more. The rearrangement uses TRBV28 and TRBJ2-2, with 7 bases matching TRBD1. This CDR3 spans 15 amino acids. Germline CDR1 is MDHEN and CDR2 is SYDVKM. V shed 5 bases, J shed 8 bases, and the junction held 11 bases outside the gene matches. CDR3 sequence: CASSTRQGNMGELFF. The CDR3 DNA reads TGTGCCAGCAGTACTCGACAGGGAAACATGGGGGAGCTGTTTTTT.

There are a few counts of this clonotype. The V gene is TRBV5-1, the J gene TRBJ1-5, with a weak D call TRBD1 (6 bases). The CDR3 has 14 residues. Germline loops: CDR1 SGHRS, CDR2 YFSETQ. Trimming shortened V by 0 bases and J by 7 bases, and 11 bases separated the two germline ends. CDR3 residues: CASSLDRGAQPQHF. CDR3 nucleotide sequence: TGCGCCAGCAGCTTGGATCGGGGGGCCCAGCCCCAGCATTTT.

Ten or more counts support this clonotype. The chain carries TRBV11-2 and TRBJ1-2; D might be TRBD1 (5 bases). With 2 bases removed from V and 7 bases from J, the gap between germline ends came to 20 bases. Germline CDR1 SGHAT, CDR2 FQNNGV. This CDR3 is 16 amino acids long. The CDR3 coding sequence is TGTGCCAGCAGCTTATTCAGTTCAGTATTTGGGGGTGGCTACACCTTC. Amino acids: CASSLFSSVFGGGYTF.

This clonotype showed up just a few times. This sequence joins TRBV5-6 and TRBJ2-1, with D maybe TRBD2 (5 bases). From germline, CDR1 is SGHDT and CDR2 YYEEEE. The CDR3 totals 15 residues. Between the trimmed V and J ends, which lost 0 bases and 7 bases, there was a span of 14 bases. The CDR3 sequence: CASSLGLTNRNEQFF. CDR3 sequence (DNA): TGTGCCAGCAGCTTGGGCCTGACTAACCGTAATGAGCAGTTCTTC.

This clonotype appeared many times. This chain joins TRBV4-3 and TRBJ1-5, with D possibly matching TRBD1 (5 bases). The CDR3 extends over 14 amino acids. With 0 bases removed from V and 8 bases from J, the gap between germline ends came to 11 bases. The germline CDR1 and CDR2 sequences are LGHNA and YSLEER. The CDR3 DNA is TGCGCCAGCAGCCAAGAGACCGGGGGGAAGCCCCAGCATTTT. This codes for CASSQETGGKPQHF.

Ten or more counts support this clonotype. The rearrangement uses TRBV28 and TRBJ2-7; 10 nucleotides align to TRBD1. V lost 6 bases to trimming and J lost 4 bases; unmatched junction nucleotides: 12. CDR3 size: 16 residues. Germline V CDR1 and CDR2: MDHEN, SYDVKM. CDR3 loop: CASSPPLTGGWYEQYF. The CDR3 DNA sequence: TGTGCCAGCAGCCCCCCCCTGACAGGGGGCTGGTACGAGCAGTACTTC.

This clonotype was recorded many times. The chain couples TRBV30 to TRBJ2-3, with TRBD2 matching over 8 bases. The germline gives CDR1 GTSNPN, CDR2 SVGIG (reference sequence). The trim removed 3 bases at V and 0 bases at J, leaving 2 bases unmatched. This CDR3 is built from 14 residues. CDR3 region: CAWSSSGSTDTQYF. The CDR3 DNA follows: TGTGCCTGGAGCTCTAGCGGGAGCACAGATACGCAGTATTTT.

Regarding this clonotype: Compared with germline, one end of the junction differs, possibly owing to a read error. The chain uses TRBV12-3 or TRBV12-4 and TRBJ2-2, with D unclear. The CDR3 runs to 13 residues. The CDR3 nucleotides are TGTGCCAGCAGTCCCCTGAACCCCGGGGAGCTGTTTTTT. It is translated as CASSPLNPGELFF.

This clonotype showed up many times. The chain uses TRBV12-3 or TRBV12-4 and TRBJ2-5; 7 bases fit TRBD1. The ends lost 6 bases at V and 5 bases at J; junction bases unmatched: 9. This CDR3 has 14 residues. CDR3 sequence (DNA): TGTGCCAGCAGAGGGGGCGCGGGTCTCGAGACCCAGTACTTC. It encodes CASRGGAGLETQYF.

This clonotype appeared many times. This chain links TRBV29-1 with TRBJ2-1; the D is unclear. The germline V and J ends were trimmed by 6 bases and 6 bases, with 9 bases remaining between them. CDR1 and CDR2 from the germline V gene are SQVTM and ANQGSEA. This CDR3 contains 11 residues. CDR3 amino acids: CSVLPANEQFF. Here the CDR3 DNA reads TGCAGCGTCCTCCCCGCCAATGAGCAGTTCTTC.

This clonotype came up many times. The V gene is TRBV7-3, the J gene TRBJ2-1; TRBD2 aligns across 9 bases. V lost 1 base and J lost 4; bases outside the gene matches: 2. The germline V gene encodes CDR1 SGHTA and CDR2 FQGTGA. The CDR3 sequence is 15 residues long. CDR3 loop: CASSLIAGGYNEQFF. DNA for the CDR3: TGTGCCAGCAGCTTAATTGCGGGAGGGTACAATGAGCAGTTCTTC.

Of note for this clonotype: An end of the junction differs from the germline gene, which may be a read error. The chain uses TRBV20-1 and TRBJ2-7; D is unclear. The CDR3 extends over 12 amino acids. Germline loops: CDR1 DFQATT, CDR2 SNEGSKA (reference sequence). For the CDR3, the DNA is TGCAGTACGCCAGGACCCTCCTACGAGCAGTCCTTC. Translation gives CSTPGPSYEQSF.

This clonotype was seen many times. The chain recombines TRBV11-2 with TRBJ2-3, with D possibly being TRBD1 or TRBD2 (5 bases each). The germline V and J ends were trimmed by 5 bases and 6 bases, with 15 bases remaining between them. The CDR3 spans 14 residues. Germline CDR1 SGHAT, CDR2 FQNNGV. The CDR3 loop reads CASSQGEWGDTQYF. CDR3 nucleotides: TGTGCCAGCAGCCAAGGGGAGTGGGGGGATACGCAGTATTTT.

This clonotype was counted at least ten times. The rearrangement joins TRBV9 to TRBJ1-1, with D unresolved. Trimming removed 0 bases at V and 1 base at J, with 10 bases between. The CDR3 is made up of 15 amino acids. Germline loops: CDR1 SGDLS, CDR2 YYNGEE. Here the CDR3 reads CASSVGRIQNTEAFF. Written as DNA, the CDR3 is TGTGCCAGCAGCGTAGGCAGGATTCAGAACACTGAAGCTTTCTTT.

Ten or more counts support this clonotype. The gene calls are TRBV28 and TRBJ1-4, with D possibly TRBD1 on 5 matching bases. The CDR3 is 13 residues long. Germline values: CDR1 MDHEN, CDR2 SYDVKM. Trimming left V 7 bases short and J 8 bases short, with 14 bases between. CDR3 sequence: CASNPSRVEKLFF. CDR3 DNA: TGTGCCAGCAATCCTTCCAGGGTCGAAAAACTGTTTTTT.

This clonotype was observed a few times. The gene calls are TRBV18 and TRBJ2-7; possible D gene TRBD1, 5 bases. CDR3 size: 14 residues. Trimming left V 4 bases short and J 1 base short, with 11 bases between. From germline, CDR1 is KGHSH and CDR2 LQKENI. CDR3 coding DNA: TGTGCCAGCTCACTCCGGGCAGGGTCCTACGAGCAGTACTTC. This codes for CASSLRAGSYEQYF.

This clonotype was counted ten times or more. The genes are TRBV29-1 and TRBJ2-7, with TRBD1 as a possible D gene (6 bases). The CDR3 has 15 amino acids. With 4 bases removed from V and 4 bases from J, the gap between germline ends came to 20 bases. Per germline, CDR1 SQVTM and CDR2 ANQGSEA. CDR3 protein: CSVVRSQGIVYEQYF. The CDR3 DNA reads as TGCAGCGTTGTTCGCAGTCAGGGGATAGTATACGAGCAGTACTTC.

Regarding this clonotype: The junction shows a germline mismatch at one end, possibly a read error. V and J are TRBV5-1 and TRBJ2-5; D is ambiguous. The CDR3 extends over 13 amino acids. CDR1 SGHRS and CDR2 YFSETQ come from the germline V gene. The CDR3 region has the DNA TGTGCCAGCCTCACAGCCCCCCAAGAGACCCAGTACTTC. It translates to CASLTAPQETQYF.

The rearrangement joins TRBV11-2 to TRBJ1-2; TRBD1 agrees at 12 bases. V gave up 6 bases and J gave up 1 base; unmatched junction bases: 9. CDR3 length: 17 residues. Germline CDR1 and CDR2: SGHAT and FQNNGV. The CDR3 loop reads CASSWGQGAESNYGYTF. In DNA, the CDR3 is TGTGCCAGCAGTTGGGGACAGGGGGCTGAGAGTAACTATGGCTACACCTTC.

The chain has TRBV3-1 and TRBJ2-1; TRBD2 matches at 11 bases. CDR1 is LGHDT, CDR2 YNNKEL, per germline (reference sequence). The length of the CDR3 is 16 residues. Trimming took 4 bases from V and 9 from J; bases not matched to a gene: 11. The CDR3 region is CASSPPTSGNMGEQFF. CDR3 DNA: TGTGCCAGCAGCCCCCCGACTAGCGGGAACATGGGTGAGCAGTTCTTC.

Many counts were recorded for this clonotype. J is TRBJ2-3 and V is TRBV7-8; D gene ambiguous. CDR3 length: 16 residues. The germline V and J ends were trimmed by 6 bases and 1 base, with 17 bases remaining between them. In germline, CDR1 is SGHVS, CDR2 FQNEAQ. The DNA of the CDR3 is TGTGCCAGCAGTTCTGCCTGGCAACCCGGCACAGATACGCAGTATTTT. It encodes CASSSAWQPGTDTQYF.